Listed below are T cell receptor beta chains from one sample, sequenced in a study of shared clonotypes between healthy human individuals. Data came from immunoSEQ multiplex PCR; TCRdb stores just in-frame clones and leaves some out. The data hold about 2 million clones, with less than 95% observed a single time. Sequences were obtained from naive CD8+ T cells sorted from blood. Source of these receptors: a man aged 18 to 30 in good health. CDR3s include the opening cysteine and the closing phenylalanine or tryptophan. D genes are given only for firm matches. The size field is filled for only some rows; it gives once, few, many or a size class.

j_call d_call v_call clone_size cdr3_nt cdr3_aa
TRBJ1-2 TRBD1 TRBV6-5 once TGTGCCAGCAACCCAGATACCGGGACAGCCTATGGCTACACCTTC CASNPDTGTAYGYTF
TRBJ2-5 . TRBV27 once TGTGCCAGCAGTCCCGGGGACCTATCGCTCCAAGAGACCCAGTACTTC CASSPGDLSLQETQYF
TRBJ2-7 TRBD1 TRBV30 . TGTGCCTGGAGTGGTTACAGGGGGCCCGCTGGGGAGCAGTACTTC CAWSGYRGPAGEQYF
TRBJ1-2 . TRBV2 . TGTGCCAGCAGTGAAGACTTCGGGTTCCATGGCTACACCTTC CASSEDFGFHGYTF
TRBJ2-2 TRBD2 TRBV7-8 . TGTGCCAGCAGCTTCTTCTTGGCGGGAGGTACCGGGGAGCTGTTTTTT CASSFFLAGGTGELFF
TRBJ2-1 . TRBV27 . TGTGCCAGCAGTTGGGGGGCATACAATGAGCAGTTCTTC CASSWGAYNEQFF
TRBJ1-1 . TRBV9 . TGTGCCAGCAGCGTAGTTACCAGTGAAGCTTTCTTT CASSVVTSEAFF
TRBJ1-6 TRBD1 TRBV6-1 . TGTGCCAGCATAAGGGCGGCAGGGGGTTCACCCCTCCACTTT CASIRAAGGSPLHF
TRBJ1-6 . TRBV19 . TGTGCCAGTAGTATAGGTCCTTATTCACCCCTCCACTTT CASSIGPYSPLHF
TRBJ2-7 . TRBV7-9 once TGTGCCAGCAGCCCGGACACCGAATACGAGCAGTACTTC CASSPDTEYEQYF
TRBJ2-7 . TRBV6-5 once TGTGCCAGCAGTCAAGACGGGGACGAGCAGTACTTC CASSQDGDEQYF